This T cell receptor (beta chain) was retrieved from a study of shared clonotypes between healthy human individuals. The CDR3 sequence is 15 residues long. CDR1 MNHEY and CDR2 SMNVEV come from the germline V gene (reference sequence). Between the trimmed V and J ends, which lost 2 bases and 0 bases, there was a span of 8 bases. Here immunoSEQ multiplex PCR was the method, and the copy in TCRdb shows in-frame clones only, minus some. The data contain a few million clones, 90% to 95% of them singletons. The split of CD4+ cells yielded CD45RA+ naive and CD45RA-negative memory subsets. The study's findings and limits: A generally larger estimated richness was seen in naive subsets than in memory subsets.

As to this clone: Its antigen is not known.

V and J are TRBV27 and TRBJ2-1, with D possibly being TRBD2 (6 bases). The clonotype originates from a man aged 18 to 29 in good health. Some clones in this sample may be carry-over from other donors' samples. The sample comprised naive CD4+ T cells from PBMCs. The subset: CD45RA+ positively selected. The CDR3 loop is CASSLRGSSYNEQFF. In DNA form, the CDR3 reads TGTGCCAGCAGTTTACGGGGGTCCTCCTACAATGAGCAGTTCTTC.